This T cell receptor (beta chain) was identified during a study of graft-versus-host responses after intestinal transplantation. Study overall: Recipients got multivisceral, liver-intestinal, or isolated intestinal transplants. Uniformly, recipients were administered anti-thymocyte globulin induction with subsequent tacrolimus and steroids for approximately three years. General observations from the study: HvG clone declines early post-transplant were associated with peak circulating GvH levels. Researchers found GvH clones in recipient marrow, and some showed up first in ileum or blood.

Trimming took 6 bases from V and 4 from J; bases not matched to a gene: 12. CDR3 length: 16 amino acids. CDR1 is SGHRS, CDR2 YFSETQ, per germline. Here immunoSEQ multiplex PCR was the method, and the copy in TCRdb shows in-frame clones only, minus some. The sample includes 100,000 or so clones, 92% seen only once; the top ten take approximately 0.17%. As concerns this clone: Its antigen remains unidentified.

The J gene is TRBJ1-3, the V gene TRBV5-1, with TRBD1 matching 8 bases. The TCR originated in a human donor who received an intestinal transplant. The starting material was unstimulated CD4+ T cells sorted from spleen or lymph node cells, obtained before intestinal transplant. CDR3 in amino acids: CASKSLPGGDGNTIYF. The CDR3 nucleotides read TGCGCCAGCAAGTCCTTACCAGGGGGCGACGGAAACACCATATATTTT.